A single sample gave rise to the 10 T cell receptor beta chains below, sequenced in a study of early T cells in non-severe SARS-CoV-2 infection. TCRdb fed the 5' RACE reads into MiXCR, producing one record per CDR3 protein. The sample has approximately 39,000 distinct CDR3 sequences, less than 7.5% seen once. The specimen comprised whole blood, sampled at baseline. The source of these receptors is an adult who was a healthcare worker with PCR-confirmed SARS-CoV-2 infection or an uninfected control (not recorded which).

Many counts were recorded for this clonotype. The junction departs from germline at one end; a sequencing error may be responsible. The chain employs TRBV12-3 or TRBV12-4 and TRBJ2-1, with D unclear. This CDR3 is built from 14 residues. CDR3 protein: CASRPLSSSNEQFF. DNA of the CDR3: TGTGCCAGCAGACCATTGTCCTCCTCCAATGAGCAGTTCTTC.

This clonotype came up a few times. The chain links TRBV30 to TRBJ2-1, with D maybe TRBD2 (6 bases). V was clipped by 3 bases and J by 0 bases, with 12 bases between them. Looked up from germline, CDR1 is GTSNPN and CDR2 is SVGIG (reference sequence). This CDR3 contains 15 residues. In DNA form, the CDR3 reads TGTGCCTGGAGCTGGTACGGGAGCTCCTACAATGAGCAGTTCTTC. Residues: CAWSWYGSSYNEQFF. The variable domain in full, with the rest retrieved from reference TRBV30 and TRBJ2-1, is SQTIHQWPATLVQPVGSPLSLECTVEGTSNPNLYWYRQAAGRGLQLLFYSVGIGQISSEVPQNLSASRPQDRQFILSSKKLLLSDSGFYLCAWSWYGSSYNEQFFGPGTRLTVL.

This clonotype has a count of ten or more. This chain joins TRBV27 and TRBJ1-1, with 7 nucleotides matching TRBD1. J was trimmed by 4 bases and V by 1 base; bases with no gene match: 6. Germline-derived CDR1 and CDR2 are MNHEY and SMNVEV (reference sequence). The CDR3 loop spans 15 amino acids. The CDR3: CASSLLGQGGTEAFF. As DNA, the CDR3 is TGTGCCAGCAGTTTATTGGGTCAGGGGGGCACTGAAGCTTTCTTT.

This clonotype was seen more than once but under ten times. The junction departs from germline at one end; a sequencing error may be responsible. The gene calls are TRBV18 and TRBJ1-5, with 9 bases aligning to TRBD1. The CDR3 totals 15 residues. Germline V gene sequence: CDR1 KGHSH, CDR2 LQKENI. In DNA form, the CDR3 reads TGTGCCAACTCACCAACGGGACAGGGAGAACAGCCCCAGCATTTT. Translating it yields CANSPTGQGEQPQHF.

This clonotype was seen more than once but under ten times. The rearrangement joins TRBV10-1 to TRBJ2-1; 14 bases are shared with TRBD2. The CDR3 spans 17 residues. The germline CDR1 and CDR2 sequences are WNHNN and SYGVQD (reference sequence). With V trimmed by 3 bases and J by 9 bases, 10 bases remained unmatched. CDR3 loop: CASSDLGTSGSFGEQFF. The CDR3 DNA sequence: TGCGCCAGCAGTGACCTAGGGACTAGCGGGAGCTTCGGTGAGCAGTTCTTC.

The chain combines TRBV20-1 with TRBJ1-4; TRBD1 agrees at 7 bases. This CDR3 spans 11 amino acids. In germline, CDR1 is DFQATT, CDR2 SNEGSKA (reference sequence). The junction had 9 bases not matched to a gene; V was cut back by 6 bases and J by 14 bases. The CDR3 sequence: CSALDREWLFF. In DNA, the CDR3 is TGCAGTGCCCTAGACAGGGAATGGCTGTTTTTT.

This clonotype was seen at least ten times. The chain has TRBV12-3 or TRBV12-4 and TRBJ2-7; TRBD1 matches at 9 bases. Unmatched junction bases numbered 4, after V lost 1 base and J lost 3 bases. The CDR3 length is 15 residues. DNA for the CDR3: TGTGCCAGCAGTTTAGGGACAGGGGCGAGCTACGAGCAGTACTTC. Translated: CASSLGTGASYEQYF.

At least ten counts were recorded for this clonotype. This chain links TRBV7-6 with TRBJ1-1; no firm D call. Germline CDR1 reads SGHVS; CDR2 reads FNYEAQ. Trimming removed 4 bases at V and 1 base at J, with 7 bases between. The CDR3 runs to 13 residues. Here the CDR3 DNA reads TGTGCCAGCAGCTACAGCTCGAACACTGAAGCTTTCTTT. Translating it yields CASSYSSNTEAFF. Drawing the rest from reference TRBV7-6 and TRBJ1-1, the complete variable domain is GAGVSQSPRYKVTKRGQDVALRCDPISGHVSLYWYRQALGQGPEFLTYFNYEAQQDKSGLPNDRFSAERPEGSISTLTIQRTEQRDSAMYRCASSYSSNTEAFFGQGTRLTVV.

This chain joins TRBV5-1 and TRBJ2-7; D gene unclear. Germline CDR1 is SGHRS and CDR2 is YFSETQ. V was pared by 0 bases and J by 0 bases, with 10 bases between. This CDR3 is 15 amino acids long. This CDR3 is CASSLGHTSSYEQYF. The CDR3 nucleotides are TGCGCCAGCAGCTTGGGGCACACGAGCTCCTACGAGCAGTACTTC.

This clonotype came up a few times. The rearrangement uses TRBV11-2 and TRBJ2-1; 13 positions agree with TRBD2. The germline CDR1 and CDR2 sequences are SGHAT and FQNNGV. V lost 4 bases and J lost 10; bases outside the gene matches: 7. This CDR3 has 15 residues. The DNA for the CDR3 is TGTGCCAGCAGCTACGGACTAGCGGGAGTAGGGGAGCAGTTCTTC. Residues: CASSYGLAGVGEQFF.